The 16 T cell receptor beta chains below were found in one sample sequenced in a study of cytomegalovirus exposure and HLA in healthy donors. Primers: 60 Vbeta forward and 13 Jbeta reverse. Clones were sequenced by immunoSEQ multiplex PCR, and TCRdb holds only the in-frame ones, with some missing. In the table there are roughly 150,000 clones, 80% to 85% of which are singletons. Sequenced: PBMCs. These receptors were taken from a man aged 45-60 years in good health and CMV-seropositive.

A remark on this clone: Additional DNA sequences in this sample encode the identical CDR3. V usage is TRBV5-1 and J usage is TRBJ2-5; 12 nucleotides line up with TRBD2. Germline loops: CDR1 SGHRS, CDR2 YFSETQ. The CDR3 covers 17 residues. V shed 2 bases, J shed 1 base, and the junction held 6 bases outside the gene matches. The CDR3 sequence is CASSLGQLAGGQETQYF. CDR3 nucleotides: TGCGCCAGCAGCTTAGGCCAACTAGCGGGAGGCCAAGAGACCCAGTACTTC.

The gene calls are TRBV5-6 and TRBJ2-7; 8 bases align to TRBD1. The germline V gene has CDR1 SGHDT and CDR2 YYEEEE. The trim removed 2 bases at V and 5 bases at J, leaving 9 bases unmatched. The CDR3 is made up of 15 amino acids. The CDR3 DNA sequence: TGTGCCAGCAGCTTCGGAGACAGGGGTTTCAACGAGCAGTACTTC. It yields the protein CASSFGDRGFNEQYF.

The chain's CDR3 is CASSLGGQGATGELFF. As DNA, the CDR3 is TGCGCCAGCAGCTTGGGAGGACAGGGGGCAACCGGGGAGCTGTTTTTT. V gene TRBV5-1 combines with J gene TRBJ2-2; 11 bases align to TRBD1. The CDR3 is made up of 16 amino acids. Germline lookup yields CDR1 SGHRS and CDR2 YFSETQ. Trimming removed 0 bases from V and 5 bases from J; junction bases left unmatched: 3.

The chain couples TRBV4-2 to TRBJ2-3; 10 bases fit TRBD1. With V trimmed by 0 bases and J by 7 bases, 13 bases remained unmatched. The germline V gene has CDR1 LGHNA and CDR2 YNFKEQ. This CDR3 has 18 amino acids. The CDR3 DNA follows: TGTGCCAGCAGCCAAGATTACGACCGACAGGGGGCGATAAATACGCAGTATTTT. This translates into CASSQDYDRQGAINTQYF.

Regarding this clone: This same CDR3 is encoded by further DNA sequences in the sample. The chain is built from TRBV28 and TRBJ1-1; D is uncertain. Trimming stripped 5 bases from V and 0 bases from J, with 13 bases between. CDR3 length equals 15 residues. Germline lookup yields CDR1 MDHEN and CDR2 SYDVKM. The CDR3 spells CASSPPTGMNTEAFF. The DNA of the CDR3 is TGTGCCAGCAGTCCCCCGACGGGTATGAACACTGAAGCTTTCTTT.

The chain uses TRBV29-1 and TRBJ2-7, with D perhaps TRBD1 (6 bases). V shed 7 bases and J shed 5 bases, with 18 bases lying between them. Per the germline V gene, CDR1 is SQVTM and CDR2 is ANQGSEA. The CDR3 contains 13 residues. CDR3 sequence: CSAGRQGWNEQYF. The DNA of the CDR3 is TGCAGCGCCGGTAGGCAGGGGTGGAACGAGCAGTACTTC.

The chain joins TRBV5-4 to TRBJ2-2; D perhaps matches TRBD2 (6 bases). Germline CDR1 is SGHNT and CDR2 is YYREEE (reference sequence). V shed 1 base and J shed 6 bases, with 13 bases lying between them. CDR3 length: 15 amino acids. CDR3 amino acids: CASSLIREKSGELFF. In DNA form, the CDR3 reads TGTGCCAGCAGCTTGATACGGGAGAAGTCCGGGGAGCTGTTTTTT.

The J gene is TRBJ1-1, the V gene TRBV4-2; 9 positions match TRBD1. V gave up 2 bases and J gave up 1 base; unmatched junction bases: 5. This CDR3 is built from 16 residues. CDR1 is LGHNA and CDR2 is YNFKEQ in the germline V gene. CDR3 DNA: TGTGCCAGCAGCCAAATCGCGACAGGGGGGAACACTGAAGCTTTCTTT. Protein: CASSQIATGGNTEAFF.

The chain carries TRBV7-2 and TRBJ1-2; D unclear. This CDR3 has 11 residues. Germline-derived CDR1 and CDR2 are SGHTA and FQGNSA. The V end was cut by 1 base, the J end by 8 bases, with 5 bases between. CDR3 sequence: CASSLDRGYTF. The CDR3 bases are TGTGCCAGCAGCTTAGATCGGGGCTACACCTTC.

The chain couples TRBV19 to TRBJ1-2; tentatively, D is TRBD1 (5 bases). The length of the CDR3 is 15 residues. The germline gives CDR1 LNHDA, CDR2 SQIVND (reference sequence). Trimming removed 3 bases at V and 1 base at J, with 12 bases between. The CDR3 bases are TGTGCCAGTAGTATCGGTACAGGCAGTAACTATGGCTACACCTTC. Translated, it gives CASSIGTGSNYGYTF. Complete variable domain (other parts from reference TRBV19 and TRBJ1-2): DGGITQSPKYLFRKEGQNVTLSCEQNLNHDAMYWYRQDPGQGLRLIYYSQIVNDFQKGDIAEGYSVSREKKESFPLTVTSAQKNPTAFYLCASSIGTGSNYGYTFGSGTRLTVV.

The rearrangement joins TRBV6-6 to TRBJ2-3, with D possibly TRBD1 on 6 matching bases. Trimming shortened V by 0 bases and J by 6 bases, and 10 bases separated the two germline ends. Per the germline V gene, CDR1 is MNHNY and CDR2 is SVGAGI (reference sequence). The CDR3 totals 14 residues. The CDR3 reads CASSYSTGLDTQYF. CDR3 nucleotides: TGTGCCAGCAGTTACTCGACAGGTCTGGATACGCAGTATTTT.

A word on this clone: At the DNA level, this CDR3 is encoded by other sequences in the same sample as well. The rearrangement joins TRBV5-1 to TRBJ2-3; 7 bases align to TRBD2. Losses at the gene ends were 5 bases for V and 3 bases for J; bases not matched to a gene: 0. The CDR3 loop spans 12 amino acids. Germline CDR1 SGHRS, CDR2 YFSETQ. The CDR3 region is CASRGGTDTQYF. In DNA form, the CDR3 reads TGCGCCAGCAGGGGGGGGACAGATACGCAGTATTTT.

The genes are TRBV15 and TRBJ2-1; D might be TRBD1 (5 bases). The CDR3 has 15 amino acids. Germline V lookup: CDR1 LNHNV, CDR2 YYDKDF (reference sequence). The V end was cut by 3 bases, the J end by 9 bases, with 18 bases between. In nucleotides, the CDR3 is TGTGCCACCAGCAGGGCCCAGGGAATTTGGAGTGAGCAGTTCTTC. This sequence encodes CATSRAQGIWSEQFF.

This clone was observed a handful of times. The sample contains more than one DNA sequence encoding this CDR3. The CDR3 loop is CASSDNYEQYF. Written as DNA, the CDR3 is TGTGCCAGCAGTGACAACTACGAGCAGTACTTC. The chain uses TRBV6-1 and TRBJ2-7; no definite D call. Germline V lookup: CDR1 MNHNS, CDR2 SASEGT. The CDR3 runs 11 residues. With 3 bases removed from V and 3 bases from J, the gap between germline ends came to 3 bases.

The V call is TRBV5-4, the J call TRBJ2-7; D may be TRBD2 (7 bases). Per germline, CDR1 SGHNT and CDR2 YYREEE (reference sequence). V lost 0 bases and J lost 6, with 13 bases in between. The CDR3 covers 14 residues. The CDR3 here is CASSLEGGQSEQYF. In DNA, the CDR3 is TGTGCCAGCAGCTTGGAGGGGGGGCAGTCCGAGCAGTACTTC. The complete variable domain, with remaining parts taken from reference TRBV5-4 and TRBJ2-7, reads ETGVTQSPTHLIKTRGQQVTLRCSSQSGHNTVSWYQQALGQGPQFIFQYYREEENGRGNFPPRFSGLQFPNYSSELNVNALELDDSALYLCASSLEGGQSEQYFGPGTRLTVT.

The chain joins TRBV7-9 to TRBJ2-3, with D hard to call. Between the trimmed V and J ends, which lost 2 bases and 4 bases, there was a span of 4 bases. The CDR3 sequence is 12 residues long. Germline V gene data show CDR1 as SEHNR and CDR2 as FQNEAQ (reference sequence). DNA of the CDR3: TGTGCCAGCAGCTTATCGGCAGATACGCAGTATTTT. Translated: CASSLSADTQYF.